This TCR beta chain was profiled in a study of cytomegalovirus exposure and HLA in healthy donors. Germline-derived CDR1 and CDR2 are ENHRY and SYGVKD. V lost 6 bases, J lost 3 bases, and 17 bases lay in between. The CDR3 totals 15 residues. This clone was observed once. What it binds is unknown. Study results and caveats: The records held CMV serostatus as the only immune exposure information. Later, TCR association rates were found to vary by HLA locus, highest for DRB1 and lowest for HLA-C.

Primers: 60 Vbeta forward and 13 Jbeta reverse. TCRdb's table, derived via immunoSEQ multiplex PCR, lists solely in-frame clones and lacks some. Altogether fewer than 250,000 clones are present, about three quarters being singletons, with the ten largest covering 1.5% to 2%. The receptor comes from a male donor in good health and CMV-seronegative. This chain joins TRBV10-3 and TRBJ2-5; maybe TRBD1 (6 bases). Sequenced: PBMCs. The CDR3: CAIRSPGHGKETQYF. The CDR3 region has the DNA TGTGCCATCAGGTCCCCGGGACACGGCAAAGAGACCCAGTACTTC.